A selection of T cell receptor beta chains follows, all from one sample in a study of T cell repertoires in cytomegalovirus infection. TCRdb re-analysed the reads in MiXCR, keeping a single row per CDR3 protein. Among approximately 190,000 distinct CDR3 sequences listed, over 25% were seen once. Source material: PBMCs. The receptors derive from a human donor in good health (CMV status not recorded). Some clones in this sample may be carry-over from other donors' samples. The CDR3 runs from the conserved cysteine through the conserved F or W. A D gene is named only where the DNA matches it firmly. Not all rows give a size; the values are once, few, many and, for expanded clones, a class.

d_gene: -; abundance: -; j_gene: TRBJ1-2; v_gene: TRBV13; CDR3nt: TGTGCCAGCAGCTTACGGCAGGGTAGAGGCTATGGCTACACCTTC; CDR3aa: CASSLRQGRGYGYTF
d_gene: -; abundance: -; j_gene: TRBJ2-1; v_gene: TRBV14; CDR3nt: TGTGCCAGCAGCCAAGATCCATGGGGACTGAGTGAGCAGTTCTTC; CDR3aa: CASSQDPWGLSEQFF
d_gene: -; abundance: few; j_gene: TRBJ1-6; v_gene: TRBV4-3; CDR3nt: TGCGCCAGCAGCCAAGTAGCAGGGTCTAATTCACCCCTCCACTTT; CDR3aa: CASSQVAGSNSPLHF
d_gene: TRBD1; abundance: -; j_gene: TRBJ1-1; v_gene: TRBV6-5; CDR3nt: TGTGCCAACAGTTACCCCCTCTGGACAGGAAGAACTGAAGCTTTCTTT; CDR3aa: CANSYPLWTGRTEAFF
d_gene: -; abundance: -; j_gene: TRBJ2-1; v_gene: TRBV7-3; CDR3nt: TGTGCCAGCAGCTTGGGGTTTGACTCCTACAATGAGCAGTTCTTC; CDR3aa: CASSLGFDSYNEQFF
d_gene: -; abundance: few; j_gene: TRBJ1-1; v_gene: TRBV6-5; CDR3nt: TGTGCCAGCAGTTACGGGGGGATAGTAGCTTTCTTT; CDR3aa: CASSYGGIVAFF
d_gene: -; abundance: few; j_gene: TRBJ2-1; v_gene: TRBV7-6; CDR3nt: TGTGCCAGCGGACCCGGACGGAACAATGAGCAGTTCTTC; CDR3aa: CASGPGRNNEQFF
d_gene: TRBD1; abundance: -; j_gene: TRBJ1-1; v_gene: TRBV10-3; CDR3nt: TGTGCCATCCGACAGGGGGGGAACACTGAAGCTTTCTTT; CDR3aa: CAIRQGGNTEAFF
d_gene: -; abundance: many; j_gene: TRBJ1-1; v_gene: TRBV7-8; CDR3nt: TGTGCCAGCAGCTTAGCACGGACGGTAAACACTGAAGCTTTCTTT; CDR3aa: CASSLARTVNTEAFF
d_gene: -; abundance: few; j_gene: TRBJ2-5; v_gene: TRBV7-6; CDR3nt: TGTGCCAGCAGCTTGCAGGTCCAAGAGACCCAGTACTTC; CDR3aa: CASSLQVQETQYF
d_gene: -; abundance: few; j_gene: TRBJ2-7; v_gene: TRBV7-9; CDR3nt: TGTGCCAGCAGCTCGGGATCTAATCAGCAGTACTTC; CDR3aa: CASSSGSNQQYF
d_gene: -; abundance: -; j_gene: TRBJ1-4; v_gene: TRBV6-5; CDR3nt: TGTGCCAGCAGGGCCGGTAGACATGAAAAACTGTTTTTT; CDR3aa: CASRAGRHEKLFF
d_gene: TRBD1; abundance: -; j_gene: TRBJ1-1; v_gene: TRBV10-3; CDR3nt: TGTGCCAGCCTCGACTTTGTTGGACAGGGTTGGATTAAAAACACTGAAGCTTTCTTT; CDR3aa: CASLDFVGQGWIKNTEAFF
d_gene: -; abundance: -; j_gene: TRBJ1-2; v_gene: TRBV10-3; CDR3nt: TGTGCCGCCTCAGGGGTAGGGGGTGATGGCTACACCTTC; CDR3aa: CAASGVGGDGYTF
d_gene: -; abundance: -; j_gene: TRBJ1-6; v_gene: TRBV20-1; CDR3nt: TGCAGTGCTAGAGATCCGGGGAGGGATAATTCACCCCTCCACTTT; CDR3aa: CSARDPGRDNSPLHF
d_gene: TRBD2; abundance: -; j_gene: TRBJ2-1; v_gene: TRBV7-3; CDR3nt: TGTGCCAGCAGCTCTAGCGGGGGGCTCTACAATGAGCAGTTCTTC; CDR3aa: CASSSSGGLYNEQFF
d_gene: TRBD1; abundance: -; j_gene: TRBJ1-5; v_gene: TRBV19; CDR3nt: TGTGCCAGTAGTCTGACAGGGAAGGACAATCAGCCCCAGCATTTT; CDR3aa: CASSLTGKDNQPQHF
d_gene: -; abundance: -; j_gene: TRBJ1-1; v_gene: TRBV27; CDR3nt: TGTGCCAGCAGTTTTTCCCCAATGAACACTGAAGCTTTCTTT; CDR3aa: CASSFSPMNTEAFF
d_gene: TRBD2; abundance: -; j_gene: TRBJ2-5; v_gene: TRBV7-4; CDR3nt: TGTGCCAGCAGGCCTAGCGGCCTGGGAGAGACCCAGTACTTC; CDR3aa: CASRPSGLGETQYF
d_gene: -; abundance: -; j_gene: TRBJ2-5; v_gene: TRBV6-6; CDR3nt: TGTGCCAGCACACCGGGGGTTCGGGAGACCCAGTACTTC; CDR3aa: CASTPGVRETQYF
d_gene: -; abundance: few; j_gene: TRBJ1-1; v_gene: TRBV7-2; CDR3nt: TGTGCCAGCAGCTTAAAGGGGGGGTTTTCGTACACTGAAGCTTTCTTT; CDR3aa: CASSLKGGFSYTEAFF
d_gene: -; abundance: few; j_gene: TRBJ1-2; v_gene: TRBV6-4; CDR3nt: TGTGCCAGCAGGCCCGGGGCCTCCTATGGCTACACCTTC; CDR3aa: CASRPGASYGYTF
d_gene: -; abundance: many; j_gene: TRBJ1-1; v_gene: TRBV11-2; CDR3nt: TGTGCCAGCAGCTTAGAATTCACGAACCGACGTACTGAAGCTTTCTTT; CDR3aa: CASSLEFTNRRTEAFF
d_gene: -; abundance: -; j_gene: TRBJ1-6; v_gene: TRBV2; CDR3nt: TGTGCCAGCAATCCCCCGGCCGGACGTAATTCACCCCTCCACTTT; CDR3aa: CASNPPAGRNSPLHF
d_gene: -; abundance: -; j_gene: TRBJ1-5; v_gene: TRBV20-1; CDR3nt: TGCAGTGCTGGGGGGGAGAGGAGCAATCAGCCCCAGCATTTT; CDR3aa: CSAGGERSNQPQHF
d_gene: -; abundance: few; j_gene: TRBJ2-5; v_gene: TRBV7-8; CDR3nt: TGTGCCAGCAGCTGGTTAGGACTGGACCATTTTCAAGAGACCCAGTACTTC; CDR3aa: CASSWLGLDHFQETQYF
d_gene: -; abundance: many; j_gene: TRBJ1-2; v_gene: TRBV7-2; CDR3nt: TGTGCCAGCAGCTTAGAGGGGCAGTGGTATGGCTACACCTTC; CDR3aa: CASSLEGQWYGYTF
d_gene: -; abundance: -; j_gene: TRBJ1-2; v_gene: TRBV2; CDR3nt: TGTGCCAGCGTTGAGGGTGGGGGGCGTCGGGGCTACACCTTC; CDR3aa: CASVEGGGRRGYTF
d_gene: -; abundance: few; j_gene: TRBJ2-5; v_gene: TRBV11-2; CDR3nt: TGTGCCAGCAGTGTCCAGGGGGAGACCCAGTACTTC; CDR3aa: CASSVQGETQYF
d_gene: TRBD1; abundance: -; j_gene: TRBJ1-5; v_gene: TRBV5-1; CDR3nt: TGCGCCAGCAGCGAAGGACAGGGGGCGAGTCAGCCCCAGCATTTT; CDR3aa: CASSEGQGASQPQHF
d_gene: -; abundance: -; j_gene: TRBJ2-1; v_gene: TRBV4-2; CDR3nt: TGTGCCAGCAGCCCTTGGCCAAAAGGGGTGGCTCCCTACAATGAGCAGTTCTTC; CDR3aa: CASSPWPKGVAPYNEQFF
d_gene: -; abundance: -; j_gene: TRBJ1-1; v_gene: TRBV6-2/TRBV6-3; CDR3nt: TGTGCCAGCAGCCCCCTCGGGACTAATTCCCCCCTCACTGAAGCTTTCTTT; CDR3aa: CASSPLGTNSPLTEAFF
d_gene: TRBD1; abundance: -; j_gene: TRBJ2-3; v_gene: TRBV5-1; CDR3nt: TGCGCCAGCAGTCATTTTCCGGGACAGGGCCGCACAGATACGCAGTATTTT; CDR3aa: CASSHFPGQGRTDTQYF
d_gene: TRBD1; abundance: once; j_gene: TRBJ2-2; v_gene: TRBV29-1; CDR3nt: TGCAGCGTTTCGCGACAGGGAGAGACCGGGGAGCTGTTTTTT; CDR3aa: CSVSRQGETGELFF
d_gene: -; abundance: few; j_gene: TRBJ1-4; v_gene: TRBV7-9; CDR3nt: TGTGCCAGCAGCGTCGGGGAAGGGGGTGAAAAACTGTTTTTT; CDR3aa: CASSVGEGGEKLFF
d_gene: -; abundance: -; j_gene: TRBJ1-1; v_gene: TRBV10-3; CDR3nt: TGTGCCATCAGCTCCGGGCTTGAAGCTTTCTTT; CDR3aa: CAISSGLEAFF
d_gene: -; abundance: -; j_gene: TRBJ2-1; v_gene: TRBV9; CDR3nt: TGTGCCAGCAGCGGAGCGGACTCCTACAATGAGCAGTTCTTC; CDR3aa: CASSGADSYNEQFF
d_gene: TRBD1; abundance: many; j_gene: TRBJ1-2; v_gene: TRBV7-2; CDR3nt: TGTGCCAGCAGTTCCCGACAGGGTGATGGCTACACCTTC; CDR3aa: CASSSRQGDGYTF
d_gene: TRBD2; abundance: -; j_gene: TRBJ2-1; v_gene: TRBV29-1; CDR3nt: TGCAGCGTGAGCGGGGGGCTCTACAATGAGCAGTTCTTC; CDR3aa: CSVSGGLYNEQFF
d_gene: -; abundance: -; j_gene: TRBJ1-4; v_gene: TRBV19; CDR3nt: TGTGCCAGTAGTATACGGGATGAAAAACTGTTTTTT; CDR3aa: CASSIRDEKLFF
d_gene: TRBD2; abundance: many; j_gene: TRBJ2-2; v_gene: TRBV7-6; CDR3nt: TGTGCCAGCAGCTTAGAGGTCAGCGGGGGTAACACCGGGGAGCTGTTTTTT; CDR3aa: CASSLEVSGGNTGELFF
d_gene: TRBD2; abundance: -; j_gene: TRBJ2-2; v_gene: TRBV4-3; CDR3nt: TGCGCCAGCAGCCAAGCCGGGGGGGCGAACACCGGGGAGCTGTTTTTT; CDR3aa: CASSQAGGANTGELFF
d_gene: TRBD1; abundance: many; j_gene: TRBJ2-5; v_gene: TRBV6-1; CDR3nt: TGTGCCATCCGAACGGGGACAGGGGGTACCCAGTACTTC; CDR3aa: CAIRTGTGGTQYF
d_gene: -; abundance: few; j_gene: TRBJ2-2; v_gene: TRBV19; CDR3nt: TGTGCCAGTAGTATCGGGACGAGGGCGAACACCGGGGAGCTGTTTTTT; CDR3aa: CASSIGTRANTGELFF
d_gene: TRBD1; abundance: -; j_gene: TRBJ1-5; v_gene: TRBV5-1; CDR3nt: TGCGCCAGCAGCTTGGAAGGACAGGAAGGCCAGCCCCAGCATTTT; CDR3aa: CASSLEGQEGQPQHF
d_gene: TRBD1; abundance: once; j_gene: TRBJ2-3; v_gene: TRBV29-1; CDR3nt: TGCAGCTGTCTAGATTCAGCAGGGGGTTTCACAGATACGCAGTATTTT; CDR3aa: CSCLDSAGGFTDTQYF
d_gene: -; abundance: -; j_gene: TRBJ1-1; v_gene: TRBV4-1; CDR3nt: TGCGCCAGCAGCCAAGAGCAGGGCTACACTGAAGCTTTCTTT; CDR3aa: CASSQEQGYTEAFF
d_gene: -; abundance: -; j_gene: TRBJ1-1; v_gene: TRBV18; CDR3nt: TGTGCCAGTTCCACGGGACAAGGCGAAGCTTTCTTT; CDR3aa: CASSTGQGEAFF
d_gene: -; abundance: once; j_gene: TRBJ2-5; v_gene: TRBV20-1; CDR3nt: TGCAGTGCTCCCGACCTCGGGGCCACTTTGGAGACCCAGTACTTC; CDR3aa: CSAPDLGATLETQYF
d_gene: -; abundance: few; j_gene: TRBJ2-7; v_gene: TRBV20-1; CDR3nt: TGCAGTGCTATCGCCGGGACTTCGAGCTCCTACGAGCAGTACTTC; CDR3aa: CSAIAGTSSSYEQYF
d_gene: -; abundance: -; j_gene: TRBJ1-2; v_gene: TRBV6-5; CDR3nt: TGTGCCAGCAGGAGGGACGGAGCTAACTATGGCTACACCTTC; CDR3aa: CASRRDGANYGYTF
d_gene: TRBD1; abundance: -; j_gene: TRBJ2-5; v_gene: TRBV7-9; CDR3nt: TGTGCCAGCAGCTCAAATACAGGGGAAGAGACCCAGTACTTC; CDR3aa: CASSSNTGEETQYF
d_gene: TRBD1; abundance: -; j_gene: TRBJ2-1; v_gene: TRBV19; CDR3nt: TGTGCCAGTAGTCGCCCCGTGAGACAGGGGTCCTCCTACAATGAGCAGTTCTTC; CDR3aa: CASSRPVRQGSSYNEQFF
d_gene: TRBD1; abundance: -; j_gene: TRBJ1-1; v_gene: TRBV7-6; CDR3nt: TGTGCCAGCAGCACAGACAGGGGGCTATGGACTGAAGCTTTCTTT; CDR3aa: CASSTDRGLWTEAFF
d_gene: TRBD2; abundance: few; j_gene: TRBJ2-1; v_gene: TRBV7-3; CDR3nt: TGTGCCAGCAGCTCTTTAGCGGGGAAAACGAATGAGCAGTTCTTC; CDR3aa: CASSSLAGKTNEQFF
d_gene: -; abundance: -; j_gene: TRBJ2-7; v_gene: TRBV28; CDR3nt: TGTGCCAGCAGTCGCGACATTTATAGCTCCTACGAGCAGTACTTC; CDR3aa: CASSRDIYSSYEQYF
d_gene: -; abundance: many; j_gene: TRBJ1-1; v_gene: TRBV7-2; CDR3nt: TGTGCCAGCAGCCTCGCCATGAACACTGAAGCTTTCTTT; CDR3aa: CASSLAMNTEAFF
d_gene: -; abundance: few; j_gene: TRBJ2-1; v_gene: TRBV7-9; CDR3nt: TGTGCCAGCAGCTTAGCAGTGGGCAATGAGCAGTTCTTC; CDR3aa: CASSLAVGNEQFF
d_gene: -; abundance: many; j_gene: TRBJ2-2; v_gene: TRBV12-3/TRBV12-4; CDR3nt: TGTGCCAGCAACAGGGTGGACGCCGGGGAGCTGTTTTTT; CDR3aa: CASNRVDAGELFF
d_gene: -; abundance: few; j_gene: TRBJ1-4; v_gene: TRBV10-3; CDR3nt: TGTGCCATCAGTGAGTATTCGGCAGGCCAAGGTGAAAAACTGTTTTTT; CDR3aa: CAISEYSAGQGEKLFF